This T cell receptor beta chain was sequenced in a study of shared clonotypes between healthy human individuals. Looking at the study overall: Per donor, three plates held CD4 naive cells, three held CD4 memory, two held CD8 naive and one held CD8 memory. Study-wide points: Memory subsets had estimated richness that was generally smaller than that of naive subsets.

Generated by immunoSEQ multiplex PCR, the TCRdb table keeps only in-frame clones and is missing some. The data hold about 980,000 clones, with over 75% observed a single time. This clone was recorded only once. Antigen: not known. Sequenced: memory CD4+ T cells sorted from blood. Described subset: CD45RA-negative fraction. The sequence came from a man younger than 35 in good health.

The CDR3 sequence: CSVETRTPLSGELFF. CDR3 nucleotide sequence: TGCAGCGTTGAAACTCGGACACCCTTAAGCGGGGAGCTGTTTTTT. V gene TRBV29-1 combines with J gene TRBJ2-2, with D possibly TRBD1 on 5 matching bases. The CDR3 length is 15 residues. The germline V and J ends were trimmed by 2 bases and 7 bases, with 17 bases remaining between them. CDR1 and CDR2 from the germline V gene are SQVTM and ANQGSEA.